The clone carrying this T cell receptor beta chain was seen only once. The source of the sample is a study of T cells after somatic rescue of genetic block. CDR1 is KGHSH, CDR2 LQKENI, per germline. This CDR3 contains 14 residues. V lost 6 bases and J 1 base, leaving 12 bases between the germline ends. Sequencing was performed with immunoSEQ multiplex PCR; in TCRdb, only in-frame clones are kept and a portion is missing. The sample yields over 14,000 clones, more than 65% seen once. The chain couples TRBV18 to TRBJ1-2; the D is unclear. Material for sequencing was peripheral blood mononuclear cells (PBMCs). This receptor was obtained from a boy aged 5-17 years. The CDR3 reads CASSHQAGNYGYTF. The CDR3, as DNA: TGTGCCAGCTCTCATCAGGCTGGTAACTATGGCTACACCTTC.